Listed here are 17 T cell receptor beta chains from one sample, sequenced in a study of T cells in Graves' hyperthyroidism and ophthalmopathy. Amplification of TCR beta CDR3 regions used RNA as the template. HTBI primers were the set used in a first-round RT-PCR of the TCR CDR3. TCRdb recomputed calls from the multiplex PCR reads with MiXCR, one row per CDR3 protein. Here the sample spans 550,000 to 700,000 distinct CDR3 sequences, roughly 14% being singletons. Sequenced sample: blood. These receptors came from a woman aged 40 to 55 with Graves' ophthalmopathy.

This clonotype was observed a few times. A much larger clone differs by one base, so this may be a read error. Because it lacks the conserved phenylalanine or tryptophan at the end, this CDR3 is likely a read error. The gene calls are TRBV29-1 and TRBJ1-1; D might be TRBD1 (5 bases). The V and J ends lost 3 bases and 9 bases respectively, with 8 bases between them. There are 10 residues in the CDR3. Germline assignment: CDR1 SQVTM and CDR2 ANQGSEA. The CDR3 loop reads CSVDGGKAFL. Written as DNA, the CDR3 is TGCAGCGTTGACGGGGGGAAAGCTTTCCTT.

The rearrangement links TRBV12-3 or TRBV12-4 to TRBJ1-2; possibly TRBD1 for D (6 bases). Trimming cost V 4 bases and J 1 base, with 10 bases left between them. There are 14 residues in the CDR3. CDR3 DNA sequence: TGTGCCAGCAGTTATAGGACAGATAACTATGGCTACACCTTC. Translation gives CASSYRTDNYGYTF.

This clonotype was found many times. The chain employs TRBV19 and TRBJ2-7, with TRBD2 matching over 8 bases. The germline gives CDR1 LNHDA, CDR2 SQIVND (reference sequence). CDR3 length: 14 residues. Losses at the gene ends were 7 bases for V and 1 base for J; bases not matched to a gene: 6. The CDR3, as DNA: TGTGCCAGTACCCCGGGACTAGAATCCTACGAGCAGTACTTC. This codes for CASTPGLESYEQYF.

This sequence joins TRBV15 and TRBJ2-2, with unresolved D. The CDR3 consists of 13 residues. The germline V gene encodes CDR1 LNHNV and CDR2 YYDKDF (reference sequence). The V gene lost 0 bases and the J gene lost 14 bases, with 13 bases spanning the gap. CDR3 residues: CATSRDRFTRLFF. The CDR3 nucleotides are TGTGCCACCAGCAGAGATCGGTTTACCCGCCTGTTTTTT.

The chain carries TRBV6-1 and TRBJ2-5; 10 bases are a match to TRBD2. Trimming took 7 bases from V and 4 from J; bases not matched to a gene: 12. The CDR3 spans 16 residues. Per germline, CDR1 MNHNS and CDR2 SASEGT. CDR3 DNA: TGTGCCAGCACCCGGACTAGCGGTTACTCGCGAGAGACCCAGTACTTC. This codes for CASTRTSGYSRETQYF.

This clonotype was seen at least ten times. This chain connects TRBV30 to TRBJ2-7, with a possible D match to TRBD2 (6 bases). The ends were cut back, 0 bases at V and 6 bases at J, with 12 bases in the middle. The CDR3 extends over 13 amino acids. Germline loops: CDR1 GTSNPN, CDR2 SVGIG (reference sequence). CDR3 sequence (DNA): TGTGCCTGGAGTGTATTGACGCGGGGCGAGCAGTACTTC. Amino acid sequence: CAWSVLTRGEQYF.

At least ten counts were recorded for this clonotype. V gene TRBV6-1 combines with J gene TRBJ1-3; 8 bases align to TRBD1. V was clipped by 8 bases and J by 3 bases; unmatched bases: 6. The CDR3 is 14 residues long. Germline-derived CDR1 and CDR2 are MNHNS and SASEGT. CDR3 amino acids: CASVRGLGGNTIYF. CDR3 DNA: TGTGCCAGCGTCAGGGGGCTGGGTGGAAACACCATATATTTT.

This clonotype has at least ten counts. CDR3 nucleotide sequence: TGTGCCAGCAGTCGGGGGAGTCCTATTCACGAGCAGTACTTC. It yields the protein CASSRGSPIHEQYF. This chain connects TRBV2 to TRBJ2-7; perhaps TRBD2 as D (6 bases). V lost 5 bases to trimming and J lost 5 bases, with 16 bases between them. The CDR3 totals 14 residues. Per germline, CDR1 SNHLY and CDR2 FYNNEI. Supplemented by reference TRBV2 and TRBJ2-7, the full variable domain reads EPEVTQTPSHQVTQMGQEVILRCVPISNHLYFYWYRQILGQKVEFLVSFYNNEISEKSEIFDDQFSVERPDGSNFTLKIRSTKLEDSAMYFCASSRGSPIHEQYFGPGTRLTVT.

There are many counts of this clonotype. The gene calls are TRBV19 and TRBJ1-1; D gene ambiguous. The CDR3 has 13 residues. Trimming removed 3 bases from V and 6 bases from J, with 11 bases in between. Germline CDR1 and CDR2: LNHDA and SQIVND (reference sequence). CDR3 coding DNA: TGTGCCAGTAGTATTTTTGGGGTGGCTGAAGCTTTCTTT. Amino acid sequence: CASSIFGVAEAFF.

This clonotype was counted many times. The CDR3 DNA reads as TGTGCCAGCAGGGCTGGGACAGGGCGCGAGCAGTACTTC. Residues: CASRAGTGREQYF. V gene TRBV7-8 combines with J gene TRBJ2-7; 9 bases map to TRBD1. Germline loops: CDR1 SGHVS, CDR2 FQNEAQ. The CDR3 totals 13 residues. The V segment lost 6 bases and the J segment 6 bases; nucleotides outside the gene matches: 6.

In its sample, this clonotype was seen many times. This chain uses TRBV27 with TRBJ2-7, with D perhaps TRBD2 (7 bases). The CDR3 runs 14 residues. V was pared by 5 bases and J by 3 bases, with 14 bases between. Germline loops: CDR1 MNHEY, CDR2 SMNVEV (reference sequence). The CDR3 DNA reads as TGTGCCAGCAGTGCCGGGGGGCCGGACTACGAGCAGTACTTC. Translation gives CASSAGGPDYEQYF.

At least ten counts were recorded for this clonotype. This chain links TRBV2 with TRBJ2-2; 14 bases agree with TRBD2. The V gene's germline CDR1 is SNHLY and CDR2 FYNNEI. The CDR3 consists of 16 residues. Trimming removed 4 bases from V and 4 bases from J; junction bases left unmatched: 2. The CDR3 nucleotides are TGTGCCAGCAGTGGGGGACTAGCGGGAGTCACCGGGGAGCTGTTTTTT. Amino acids: CASSGGLAGVTGELFF.

Concerning this clonotype: At one of its ends the junction is not consistent with the germline gene, which may arise from a read error. This rearrangement joins TRBV6-2 or TRBV6-3 to TRBJ1-2; D gene unclear. The CDR3 is made up of 14 amino acids. Germline CDR1 is MNHEY and CDR2 is SVGEGT. Here the CDR3 reads CASRYSGREDGYTF. The DNA for the CDR3 is TGTGCCAGCAGGTACTCTGGGCGGGAGGATGGCTACACCTTC.

This clonotype was seen repeatedly, ten times or more. The rearrangement links TRBV28 to TRBJ2-7; no firm D call. The CDR3 is made up of 14 amino acids. The germline gives CDR1 MDHEN, CDR2 SYDVKM. Deletions cut 3 bases from V and 0 bases from J, with 9 bases between. CDR3 bases: TGTGCCAGCAGTTTTGAAGGCAGCTCCTACGAGCAGTACTTC. Its protein product is CASSFEGSSYEQYF.

This clonotype was observed many times. V usage is TRBV20-1 and J usage is TRBJ2-2; a possible D gene is TRBD2 (6 bases). Trimming cost V 3 bases and J 5 bases, with 19 bases left between them. Germline CDR1 is DFQATT and CDR2 is SNEGSKA (reference sequence). The CDR3 runs to 16 residues. Written as DNA, the CDR3 is TGCAGTGCTAGTCCCCGCCGAGGGACTGGGACCGGGGAGCTGTTTTTT. Residues: CSASPRRGTGTGELFF.

This clonotype was found many times. Compared with germline, one end of the junction differs, possibly owing to a read error. The chain has TRBV20-1 and TRBJ2-5; D gene uncertain. This CDR3 comprises 13 residues. The germline CDR1 and CDR2 sequences are DFQATT and SNEGSKA (reference sequence). CDR3 residues: CSARANSKDTQYF. The CDR3 coding sequence is TGCAGTGCTAGAGCAAACTCTAAAGACACCCAGTACTTC.

This clonotype was counted ten times or more. This chain connects TRBV6-5 to TRBJ2-7, with 10 bases matching TRBD2. With 11 bases clipped from V and 0 bases from J, the junction kept 7 bases outside the gene matches. The CDR3 has 14 residues. Germline CDR1 is MNHEY and CDR2 is SVGAGI. CDR3 amino acids: CAQFTSGDSYEQYF. The CDR3 bases are TGTGCCCAATTCACTAGCGGGGACTCCTACGAGCAGTACTTC.